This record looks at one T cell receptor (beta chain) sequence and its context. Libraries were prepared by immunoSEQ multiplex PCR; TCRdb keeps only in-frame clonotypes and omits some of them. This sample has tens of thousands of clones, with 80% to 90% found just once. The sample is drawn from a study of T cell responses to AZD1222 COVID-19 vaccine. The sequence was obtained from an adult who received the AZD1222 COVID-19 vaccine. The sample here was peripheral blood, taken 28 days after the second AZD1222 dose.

The CDR3 loop is CASSVEQGSITGELFF. The CDR3 DNA reads as TGTGCCAGCAGCGTAGAACAGGGTAGTATCACCGGGGAGCTGTTTTTT. The chain recombines TRBV9 with TRBJ2-2; tentative D call: TRBD1 (6 bases). V was trimmed by 0 bases and J by 4 bases, leaving 13 bases between them. This CDR3 has 16 amino acids. Germline loops: CDR1 SGDLS, CDR2 YYNGEE.